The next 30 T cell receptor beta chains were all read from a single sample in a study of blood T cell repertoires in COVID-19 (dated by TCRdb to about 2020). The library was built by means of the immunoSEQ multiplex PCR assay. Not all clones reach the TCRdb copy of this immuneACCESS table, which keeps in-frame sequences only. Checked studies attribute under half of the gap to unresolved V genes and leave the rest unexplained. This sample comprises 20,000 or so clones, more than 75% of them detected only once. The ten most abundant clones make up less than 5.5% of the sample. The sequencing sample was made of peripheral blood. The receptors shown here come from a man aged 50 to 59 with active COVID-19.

CDR3: CASSPLWEREQYF. CDR3 in DNA: TGTGCCAGCAGCCCGCTTTGGGAGCGGGAGCAGTACTTC. This chain connects TRBV11-2 to TRBJ2-7; TRBD2 might be the D (5 bases). V was cut by 5 bases and J by 7 bases, with 15 bases left in between. The CDR3 spans 13 residues. CDR1 is SGHAT, CDR2 FQNNGV, per germline.

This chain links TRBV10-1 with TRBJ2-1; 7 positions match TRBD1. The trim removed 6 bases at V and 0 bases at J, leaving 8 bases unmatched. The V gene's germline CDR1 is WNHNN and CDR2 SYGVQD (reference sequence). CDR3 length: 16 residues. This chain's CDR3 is CASRANWTGSYNEQFF. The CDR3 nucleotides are TGCGCCAGCAGAGCCAATTGGACAGGCTCCTACAATGAGCAGTTCTTC.

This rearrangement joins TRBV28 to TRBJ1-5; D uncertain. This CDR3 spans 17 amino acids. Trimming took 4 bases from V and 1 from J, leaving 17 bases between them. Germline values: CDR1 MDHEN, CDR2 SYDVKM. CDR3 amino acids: CASSSMGIGVSNQPQHF. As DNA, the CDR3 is TGTGCCAGCAGTTCTATGGGCATCGGGGTGAGCAATCAGCCCCAGCATTTT.

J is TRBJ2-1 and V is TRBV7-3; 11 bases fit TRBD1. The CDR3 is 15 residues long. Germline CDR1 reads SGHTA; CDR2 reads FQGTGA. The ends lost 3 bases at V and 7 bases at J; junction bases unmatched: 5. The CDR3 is CASSFGQGALNEQFF. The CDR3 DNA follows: TGTGCCAGCAGCTTCGGACAGGGGGCGTTGAATGAGCAGTTCTTC.

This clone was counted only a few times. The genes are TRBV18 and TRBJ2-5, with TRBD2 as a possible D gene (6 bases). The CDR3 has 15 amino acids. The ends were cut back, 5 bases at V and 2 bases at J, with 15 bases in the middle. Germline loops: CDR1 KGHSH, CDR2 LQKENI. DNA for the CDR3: TGTGCCAGCTCAAGTCAAGCGGGCCAACAAGAGACCCAGTACTTC. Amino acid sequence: CASSSQAGQQETQYF.

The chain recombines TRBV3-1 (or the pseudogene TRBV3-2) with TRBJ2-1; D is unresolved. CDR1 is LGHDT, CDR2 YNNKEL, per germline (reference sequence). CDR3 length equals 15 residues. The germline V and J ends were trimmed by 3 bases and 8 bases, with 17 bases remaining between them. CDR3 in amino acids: CASSHEDEVSDEQFF. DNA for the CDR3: TGTGCCAGCAGCCACGAAGATGAAGTGTCGGATGAGCAGTTCTTC.

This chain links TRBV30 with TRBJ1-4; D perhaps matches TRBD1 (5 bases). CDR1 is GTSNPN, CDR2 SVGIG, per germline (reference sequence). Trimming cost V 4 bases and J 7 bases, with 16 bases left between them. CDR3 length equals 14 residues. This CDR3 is CAWKHWGRGEKLFF. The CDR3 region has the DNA TGTGCCTGGAAGCATTGGGGAAGGGGTGAAAAACTGTTTTTT.

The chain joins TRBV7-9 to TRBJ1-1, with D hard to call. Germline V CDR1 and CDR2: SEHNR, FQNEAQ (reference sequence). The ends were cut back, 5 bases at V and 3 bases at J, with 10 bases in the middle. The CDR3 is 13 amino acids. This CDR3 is CASSDGSYTEAFF. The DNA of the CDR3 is TGTGCCAGCAGCGACGGGTCGTACACTGAAGCTTTCTTT.

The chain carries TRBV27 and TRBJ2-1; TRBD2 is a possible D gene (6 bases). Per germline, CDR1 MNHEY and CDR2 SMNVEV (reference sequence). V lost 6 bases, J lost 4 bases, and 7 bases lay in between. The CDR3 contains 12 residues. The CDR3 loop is CASRREYNEQFF. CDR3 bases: TGTGCCAGCAGACGGGAGTACAATGAGCAGTTCTTC.

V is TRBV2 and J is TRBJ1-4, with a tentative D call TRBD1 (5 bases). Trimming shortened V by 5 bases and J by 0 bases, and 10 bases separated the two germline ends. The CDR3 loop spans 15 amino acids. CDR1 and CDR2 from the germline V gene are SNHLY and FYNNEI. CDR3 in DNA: TGTGCCAGCAGTAAGGACACTTCAACTAATGAAAAACTGTTTTTT. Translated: CASSKDTSTNEKLFF.

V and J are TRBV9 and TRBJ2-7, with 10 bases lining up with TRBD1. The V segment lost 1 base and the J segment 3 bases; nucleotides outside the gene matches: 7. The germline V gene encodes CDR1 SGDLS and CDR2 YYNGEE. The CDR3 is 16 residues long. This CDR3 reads CASSVRPDRGSYEQYF. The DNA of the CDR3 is TGTGCCAGCAGCGTACGACCGGACAGGGGGAGCTACGAGCAGTACTTC.

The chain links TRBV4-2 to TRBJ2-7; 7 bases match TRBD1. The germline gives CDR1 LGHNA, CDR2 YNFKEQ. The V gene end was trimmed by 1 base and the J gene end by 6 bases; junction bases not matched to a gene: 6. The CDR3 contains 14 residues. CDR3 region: CASSQGQGIGEQYF. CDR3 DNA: TGTGCCAGCAGCCAAGGACAGGGTATTGGCGAGCAGTACTTC.

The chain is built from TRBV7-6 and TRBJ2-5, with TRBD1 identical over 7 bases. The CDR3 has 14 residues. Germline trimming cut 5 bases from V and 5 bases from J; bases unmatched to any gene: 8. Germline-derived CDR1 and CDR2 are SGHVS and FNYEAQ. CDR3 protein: CASSLRTQGETQYF. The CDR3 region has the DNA TGTGCCAGCAGCCTACGGACACAGGGGGAGACCCAGTACTTC.

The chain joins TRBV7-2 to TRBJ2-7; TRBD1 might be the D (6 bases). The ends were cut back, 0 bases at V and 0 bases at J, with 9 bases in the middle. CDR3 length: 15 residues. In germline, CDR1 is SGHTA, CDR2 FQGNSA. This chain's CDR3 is CASSLAVQGSYEQYF. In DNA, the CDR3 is TGTGCCAGCAGCTTAGCAGTACAGGGCTCCTACGAGCAGTACTTC.

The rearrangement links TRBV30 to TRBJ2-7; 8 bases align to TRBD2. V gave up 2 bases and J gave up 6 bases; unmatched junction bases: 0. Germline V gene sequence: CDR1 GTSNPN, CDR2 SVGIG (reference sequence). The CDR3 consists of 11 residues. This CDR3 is CAWSTSGEQYF. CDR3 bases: TGTGCCTGGAGTACTAGCGGCGAGCAGTACTTC.

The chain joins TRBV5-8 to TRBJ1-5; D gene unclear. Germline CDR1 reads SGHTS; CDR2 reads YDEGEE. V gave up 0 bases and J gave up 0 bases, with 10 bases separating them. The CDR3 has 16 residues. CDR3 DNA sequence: TGTGCCAGCAGCTTGGCCTTCGGAGTTAGCAATCAGCCCCAGCATTTT. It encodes CASSLAFGVSNQPQHF. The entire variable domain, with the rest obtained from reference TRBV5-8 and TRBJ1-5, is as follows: EAGVTQSPTHLIKTRGQQATLRCSPISGHTSVYWYQQALGLGLQFLLWYDEGEERNRGNFPPRFSGRQFPNYSSELNVNALELEDSALYLCASSLAFGVSNQPQHFGDGTRLSIL.

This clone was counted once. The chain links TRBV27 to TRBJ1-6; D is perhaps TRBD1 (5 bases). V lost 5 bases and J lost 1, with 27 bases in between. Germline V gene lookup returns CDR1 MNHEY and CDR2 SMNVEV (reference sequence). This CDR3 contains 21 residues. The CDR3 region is CASSPQPLGTRGGSYNSPLHF. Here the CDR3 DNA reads TGTGCCAGCAGTCCTCAGCCACTCGGGACGCGGGGTGGATCCTATAATTCACCCCTCCACTTT.

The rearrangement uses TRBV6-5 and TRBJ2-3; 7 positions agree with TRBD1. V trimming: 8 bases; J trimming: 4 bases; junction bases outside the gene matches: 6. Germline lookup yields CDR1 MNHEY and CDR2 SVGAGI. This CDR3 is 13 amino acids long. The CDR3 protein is CASGTGTADTQYF. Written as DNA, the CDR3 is TGTGCCAGCGGAACGGGGACAGCAGATACGCAGTATTTT.

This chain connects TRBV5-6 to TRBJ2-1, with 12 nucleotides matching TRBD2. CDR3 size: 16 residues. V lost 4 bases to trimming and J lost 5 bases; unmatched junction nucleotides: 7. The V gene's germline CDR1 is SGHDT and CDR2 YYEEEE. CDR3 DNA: TGTGCCAGCAGCCAGTTACTAGCGGGAGGAAACAATGAGCAGTTCTTC. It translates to CASSQLLAGGNNEQFF.

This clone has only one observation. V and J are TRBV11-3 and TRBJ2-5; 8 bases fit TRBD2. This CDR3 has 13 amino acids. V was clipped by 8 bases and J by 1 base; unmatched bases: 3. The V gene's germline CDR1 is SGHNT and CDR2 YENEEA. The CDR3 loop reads CASQRGLQETQYF. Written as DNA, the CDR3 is TGTGCCAGCCAGCGGGGGCTCCAAGAGACCCAGTACTTC.

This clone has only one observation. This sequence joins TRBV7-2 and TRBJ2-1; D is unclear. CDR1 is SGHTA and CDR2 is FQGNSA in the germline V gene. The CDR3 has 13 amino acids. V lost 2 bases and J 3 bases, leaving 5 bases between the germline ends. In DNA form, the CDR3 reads TGTGCCAGCAGCTTAAACTACTACAATGAGCAGTTCTTC. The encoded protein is CASSLNYYNEQFF.

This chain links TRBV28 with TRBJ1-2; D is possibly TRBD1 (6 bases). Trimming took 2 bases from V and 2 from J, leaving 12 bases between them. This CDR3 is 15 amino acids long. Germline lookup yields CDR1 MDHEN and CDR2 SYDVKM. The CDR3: CASSLGGQTNYGYTF. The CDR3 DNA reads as TGTGCCAGCAGTTTAGGAGGACAGACGAACTATGGCTACACCTTC.

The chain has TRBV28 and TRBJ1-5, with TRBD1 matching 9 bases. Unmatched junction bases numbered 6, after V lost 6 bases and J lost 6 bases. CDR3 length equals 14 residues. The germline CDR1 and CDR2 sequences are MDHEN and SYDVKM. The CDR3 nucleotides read TGTGCCAGCAGGGGACAGGGTTGGAGTCAGCCCCAGCATTTT. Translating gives CASRGQGWSQPQHF. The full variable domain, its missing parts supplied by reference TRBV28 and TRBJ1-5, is DVKVTQSSRYLVKRTGEKVFLECVQDMDHENMFWYRQDPGLGLRLIYFSYDVKMKEKGDIPEGYSVSREKKERFSLILESASTNQTSMYLCASRGQGWSQPQHFGDGTRLSIL.

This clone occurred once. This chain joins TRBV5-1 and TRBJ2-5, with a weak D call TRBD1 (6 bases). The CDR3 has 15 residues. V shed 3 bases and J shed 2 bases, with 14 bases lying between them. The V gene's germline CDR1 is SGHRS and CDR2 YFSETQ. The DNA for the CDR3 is TGCGCCAGCAGCTCTACAGGGATGGGTCAAGAGACCCAGTACTTC. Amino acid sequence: CASSSTGMGQETQYF. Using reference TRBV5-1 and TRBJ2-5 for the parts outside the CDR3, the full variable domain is KAGVTQTPRYLIKTRGQQVTLSCSPISGHRSVSWYQQTPGQGLQFLFEYFSETQRNKGNFPGRFSGRQFSNSRSEMNVSTLELGDSALYLCASSSTGMGQETQYFGPGTRLLVL.

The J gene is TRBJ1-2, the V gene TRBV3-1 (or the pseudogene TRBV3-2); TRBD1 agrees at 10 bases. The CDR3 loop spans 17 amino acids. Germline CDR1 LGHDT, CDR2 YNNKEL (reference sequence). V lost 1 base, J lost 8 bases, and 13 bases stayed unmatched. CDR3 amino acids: CASSQGPGQGPRGGYTF. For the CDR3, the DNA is TGTGCCAGCAGCCAAGGTCCGGGACAGGGGCCGCGGGGAGGCTACACCTTC.

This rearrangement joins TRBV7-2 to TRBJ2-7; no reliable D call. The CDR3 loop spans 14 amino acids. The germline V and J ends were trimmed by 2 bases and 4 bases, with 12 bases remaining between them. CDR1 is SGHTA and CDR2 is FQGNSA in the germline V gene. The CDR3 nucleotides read TGTGCCAGCAGCTTAACGGTCACTACGTACGAGCAGTACTTC. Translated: CASSLTVTTYEQYF.

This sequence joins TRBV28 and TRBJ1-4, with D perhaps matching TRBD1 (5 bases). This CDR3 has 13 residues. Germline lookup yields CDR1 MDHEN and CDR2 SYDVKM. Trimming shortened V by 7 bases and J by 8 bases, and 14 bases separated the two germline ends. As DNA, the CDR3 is TGTGCCAGCACCCGACAGCGAAGAGAAAAACTGTTTTTT. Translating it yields CASTRQRREKLFF.

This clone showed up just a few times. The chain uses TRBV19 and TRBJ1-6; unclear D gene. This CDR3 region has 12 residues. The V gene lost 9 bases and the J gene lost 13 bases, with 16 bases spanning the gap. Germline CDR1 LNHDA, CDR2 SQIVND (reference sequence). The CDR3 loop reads CARPASGPPLHF. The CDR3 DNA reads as TGTGCCAGACCCGCCTCTGGCCCTCCCCTCCACTTT.

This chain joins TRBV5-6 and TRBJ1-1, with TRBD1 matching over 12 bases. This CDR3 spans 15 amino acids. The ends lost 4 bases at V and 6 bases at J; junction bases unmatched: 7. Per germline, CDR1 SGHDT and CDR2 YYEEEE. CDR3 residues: CASSPGTGGRSEAFF. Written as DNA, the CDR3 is TGTGCCAGCAGCCCCGGGACAGGGGGCAGGTCTGAAGCTTTCTTT.

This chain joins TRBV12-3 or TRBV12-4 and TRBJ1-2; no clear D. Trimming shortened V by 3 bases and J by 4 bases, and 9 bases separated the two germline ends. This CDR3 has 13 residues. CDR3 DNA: TGTGCCAGCAGTTTCGGGAGATCCTATGGCTACACCTTC. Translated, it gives CASSFGRSYGYTF.